The 30 T cell receptor beta chains below all came from one sample that was sequenced in a study of human thymus T cells. The thymus was resected at corrective cardiac surgery. Profiling relied on immunoSEQ multiplex PCR, and the TCRdb table lists in-frame clones only, not all of them. This sample has about 78,000 clones, with about 96% found just once. Sequenced sample: thymus tissue. These receptors were obtained from a boy younger than two with a congenital heart defect but otherwise immunologically healthy.

The chain couples TRBV7-8 to TRBJ2-2; 16 bases match TRBD2. Germline lookup yields CDR1 SGHVS and CDR2 FQNEAQ. The V segment lost 0 bases and the J segment 3 bases; nucleotides outside the gene matches: 13. CDR3 length equals 22 residues. In nucleotides, the CDR3 is TGTGCCAGCAGCTTAGCGACCCCCGGGACTAGCGGGAGGGCCTCGGACACCGGGGAGCTGTTTTTT. As protein: CASSLATPGTSGRASDTGELFF.

The chain couples TRBV4-1 to TRBJ2-3; 8 bases are shared with TRBD2. From germline, CDR1 is MGHRA and CDR2 YSYEKL. J was trimmed by 2 bases and V by 4 bases; bases with no gene match: 14. This CDR3 spans 18 amino acids. The CDR3 region has the DNA TGCGCCAGCAGCCCGGGCCCCTTAGCGGGGACAATCACAGATACGCAGTATTTT. It is translated as CASSPGPLAGTITDTQYF.

V usage is TRBV14 and J usage is TRBJ2-7, with 10 bases fitting TRBD2. The V gene end was trimmed by 0 bases and the J gene end by 5 bases; junction bases not matched to a gene: 22. Germline assignment: CDR1 SGHDN and CDR2 FVKESK. The CDR3 runs 21 residues. The CDR3 DNA reads as TGTGCCAGCAGCCAAGACGTGGGGCAGGGGGATATTGGACTAGCGGCCCACGAGCAGTACTTC. It is translated as CASSQDVGQGDIGLAAHEQYF.

The chain links TRBV10-3 to TRBJ1-2; no clear D. The V end was cut by 10 bases, the J end by 4 bases, with 19 bases between. CDR3 length: 14 residues. Per the germline V gene, CDR1 is ENHRY and CDR2 is SYGVKD. The CDR3 coding sequence is TGTGCCACCCCTAGAGGGATTGGGGTCTATGGCTACACCTTC. Amino acids: CATPRGIGVYGYTF.

The genes are TRBV25-1 and TRBJ2-5; tentatively, D is TRBD1 (6 bases). V shed 3 bases and J shed 1 base, with 9 bases lying between them. The germline V gene has CDR1 MGHDK and CDR2 SYGVNS. This CDR3 has 14 residues. This chain's CDR3 is CASSDRGFQETQYF. The CDR3 nucleotides are TGTGCCAGCAGTGACAGGGGATTCCAAGAGACCCAGTACTTC.

The CDR3 loop is CASSDPFPPGKEFF. The CDR3 bases are TGTGCCAGCAGTGATCCGTTTCCTCCGGGCAAGGAGTTCTTC. This chain uses TRBV6-1 with TRBJ2-1; D unresolved. V was shortened by 3 bases and J by 14 bases, with 20 bases between the two germline ends. The CDR3 spans 14 residues. CDR1 is MNHNS and CDR2 is SASEGT in the germline V gene.

The chain recombines TRBV27 with TRBJ1-1, with 7 nucleotides matching TRBD1. There are 16 residues in the CDR3. V was pared by 2 bases and J by 2 bases, with 8 bases of the junction left unmatched. CDR1 and CDR2 from the germline V gene are MNHEY and SMNVEV (reference sequence). CDR3 coding DNA: TGTGCCAGCAGTTTAGCCAAGGGACAGCTTAACACTGAAGCTTTCTTT. This translates into CASSLAKGQLNTEAFF.

The chain couples TRBV9 to TRBJ2-7; possible D gene TRBD2, 7 bases. This CDR3 is 15 amino acids long. Germline CDR1 and CDR2: SGDLS and YYNGEE. Deletions cut 0 bases from V and 2 bases from J, with 12 bases between. CDR3 in amino acids: CASSVAGGNAYEQYF. CDR3 bases: TGTGCCAGCAGCGTAGCGGGGGGCAATGCCTACGAGCAGTACTTC.

The genes are TRBV27 and TRBJ1-2; D uncertain. The CDR3 totals 18 residues. The V and J ends lost 5 bases and 1 base respectively, with 23 bases between them. The germline gives CDR1 MNHEY, CDR2 SMNVEV (reference sequence). The CDR3 sequence is CASSRRFRAHESNYGYTF. The CDR3 DNA is TGTGCCAGCAGTCGCCGGTTTAGGGCGCACGAGAGTAACTATGGCTACACCTTC.

The chain uses TRBV7-3 and TRBJ2-1, with D unresolved. The CDR3 contains 13 residues. Germline loops: CDR1 SGHTA, CDR2 FQGTGA. Trimming removed 5 bases at V and 9 bases at J, with 14 bases between. Written as DNA, the CDR3 is TGTGCCAGCAGCCCCCTACACTTGCCTGAGCAGTTCTTC. Translated: CASSPLHLPEQFF.

The J gene is TRBJ1-2, the V gene TRBV4-1; no definite D call. CDR1 and CDR2 (germline): MGHRA, YSYEKL. Trimming took 4 bases from V and 5 from J, leaving 20 bases between them. CDR3 size: 16 residues. The CDR3: CASSPTKTHSWYGYTF. For the CDR3, the DNA is TGCGCCAGCAGCCCTACCAAAACTCACAGCTGGTATGGCTACACCTTC.

With regard to this clone: Its ends do not fully match the called genes, so a read error is possible. The chain has TRBV7-2 and TRBJ1-2, with a weak D call TRBD1 (5 bases). This CDR3 region has 10 residues. Germline lookup yields CDR1 SGHTA and CDR2 FQGNSA. CDR3 in DNA: TGTGCCAGCAGCCCCGGCGGGACGGCCTTC. This encodes CASSPGGTAF.

The J gene is TRBJ2-3, the V gene TRBV9, with 12 bases lining up with TRBD2. The CDR3 has 19 residues. The junction had 16 bases not matched to a gene; V was cut back by 3 bases and J by 5 bases. The germline V gene encodes CDR1 SGDLS and CDR2 YYNGEE. This chain's CDR3 is CASSASRSLAGGLGDTQYF. In DNA, the CDR3 is TGTGCCAGCAGCGCCTCCCGATCCCTAGCGGGGGGGCTTGGAGATACGCAGTATTTT.

This rearrangement joins TRBV6-6 to TRBJ2-1; tentatively, D is TRBD2 (5 bases). CDR3 size: 15 residues. The germline CDR1 and CDR2 sequences are MNHNY and SVGAGI (reference sequence). Deletions cut 7 bases from V and 2 bases from J, with 15 bases between. The DNA for the CDR3 is TGTGCCAGCACCACGAGAGGGTGGCCCTACAATGAGCAGTTCTTC. The encoded protein is CASTTRGWPYNEQFF.

Only one count was recorded for this clone. The gene calls are TRBV9 and TRBJ2-7, with 9 bases fitting TRBD1. CDR1 is SGDLS and CDR2 is YYNGEE in the germline V gene. V was pared by 3 bases and J by 3 bases, with 4 bases of the junction left unmatched. The CDR3 runs to 14 residues. CDR3 DNA: TGTGCCAGCAGCGCGGGGGGACAGGGCTACGAGCAGTACTTC. Protein sequence: CASSAGGQGYEQYF. Variable domain in full (rest from reference TRBV9 and TRBJ2-7): DSGVTQTPKHLITATGQRVTLRCSPRSGDLSVYWYQQSLDQGLQFLIQYYNGEERAKGNILERFSAQQFPDLHSELNLSSLELGDSALYFCASSAGGQGYEQYFGPGTRLTVT.

This sequence joins TRBV7-2 and TRBJ2-3; D possibly matches TRBD1 or TRBD2 (5 bases each). V was cut by 0 bases and J by 1 base, with 17 bases left in between. Looked up from germline, CDR1 is SGHTA and CDR2 is FQGNSA. The CDR3 runs to 18 residues. The CDR3 sequence is CASSLAPTGTPGTDTQYF. The DNA of the CDR3 is TGTGCCAGCAGCTTAGCACCCACCGGGACGCCGGGCACAGATACGCAGTATTTT.

The chain combines TRBV5-6 with TRBJ2-3, with 9 bases lining up with TRBD2. Germline V gene data show CDR1 as SGHDT and CDR2 as YYEEEE. J was trimmed by 5 bases and V by 0 bases; bases with no gene match: 13. This CDR3 is 18 amino acids long. CDR3 in amino acids: CASSLEELAGRGGDTQYF. CDR3 coding DNA: TGTGCCAGCAGCTTGGAAGAGCTAGCGGGACGAGGAGGAGATACGCAGTATTTT.

The chain couples TRBV9 to TRBJ2-1; 11 nucleotides align to TRBD2. CDR1 and CDR2 from the germline V gene are SGDLS and YYNGEE. After removal of 3 bases from V and 3 bases from J, the junction contained 8 bases not matched to a gene. The CDR3 spans 17 residues. Here the CDR3 DNA reads TGTGCCAGCAGCGGTTATAGGGGACTAGCGGACTACAATGAGCAGTTCTTC. Translation gives CASSGYRGLADYNEQFF. Full variable domain (missing parts from reference TRBV9 and TRBJ2-1): DSGVTQTPKHLITATGQRVTLRCSPRSGDLSVYWYQQSLDQGLQFLIQYYNGEERAKGNILERFSAQQFPDLHSELNLSSLELGDSALYFCASSGYRGLADYNEQFFGPGTRLTVL.

This clone was seen only once. V and J are TRBV11-2 and TRBJ2-1; weak D call: TRBD1 (7 bases). The CDR3 is 15 residues long. CDR1 SGHAT and CDR2 FQNNGV come from the germline V gene. V lost 7 bases to trimming and J lost 1 base, with 14 bases between them. CDR3 region: CASTPGGLSYNEQFF. As DNA, the CDR3 is TGTGCCAGCACCCCAGGGGGGCTGTCCTACAATGAGCAGTTCTTC.

V gene TRBV6-5 combines with J gene TRBJ2-5, with TRBD2 matching over 8 bases. The CDR3 extends over 12 amino acids. Germline CDR1 is MNHEY and CDR2 is SVGAGI. V dropped 6 bases and J dropped 4; count of bases not matched to a gene: 1. CDR3: CASSLAGETQYF. The CDR3 DNA sequence: TGTGCCAGCAGCCTAGCGGGAGAGACCCAGTACTTC.

V usage is TRBV6-5 and J usage is TRBJ1-1; TRBD1 aligns across 7 bases. J lost 0 bases, V lost 6 bases, and 1 base had no gene match. The CDR3 is 13 residues long. The V gene's germline CDR1 is MNHEY and CDR2 SVGAGI. The DNA for the CDR3 is TGTGCCAGCAGGACAGGGATGAACACTGAAGCTTTCTTT. Translated: CASRTGMNTEAFF.

The genes are TRBV10-3 and TRBJ1-1, with D unclear. There are 12 residues in the CDR3. Per germline, CDR1 ENHRY and CDR2 SYGVKD. Trimming stripped 3 bases from V and 8 bases from J, with 10 bases between. CDR3 nucleotide sequence: TGTGCCATCAGTGATGGGATAGGGGAAGCTTTCTTT. Protein: CAISDGIGEAFF.

This sequence joins TRBV4-2 and TRBJ2-5; 15 bases align to TRBD2. Trimming took 5 bases from V and 2 from J; bases not matched to a gene: 6. Germline CDR1 reads LGHNA; CDR2 reads YNFKEQ. The CDR3 extends over 17 amino acids. CDR3 protein: CASSGLAGGRGQETQYF. Written as DNA, the CDR3 is TGTGCCAGCAGCGGACTAGCGGGAGGGCGGGGGCAAGAGACCCAGTACTTC.

V and J are TRBV5-6 and TRBJ2-7; no clear D gene. The V gene's germline CDR1 is SGHDT and CDR2 YYEEEE. With 1 base removed from V and 4 bases from J, the gap between germline ends came to 9 bases. The CDR3 has 13 amino acids. This chain's CDR3 is CASSLYGPYEQYF. The CDR3 coding sequence is TGTGCCAGCAGCTTGTACGGCCCTTACGAGCAGTACTTC.

CDR3 bases: TGCGCCAGCAGCTTAGATGGTCCTAGCGTGAGCTCCTACAATGAGCAGTTCTTC. Its translation: CASSLDGPSVSSYNEQFF. The V call is TRBV5-1, the J call TRBJ2-1; D may be TRBD2 (6 bases). Germline CDR1 reads SGHRS; CDR2 reads YFSETQ. This CDR3 region has 18 residues. Trimming took off 2 bases at V and 0 bases at J, with 18 bases between the two ends.

V and J are TRBV28 and TRBJ2-7; 8 positions agree with TRBD2. The V gene's germline CDR1 is MDHEN and CDR2 SYDVKM. The ends lost 4 bases at V and 1 base at J; junction bases unmatched: 21. The CDR3 sequence is 20 residues long. CDR3 region: CASSSSSTGFTSGGSYEQYF. In nucleotides, the CDR3 is TGTGCCAGCAGTTCCTCCTCCACAGGTTTCACTAGCGGAGGTTCCTACGAGCAGTACTTC.

This clone was observed once. The chain uses TRBV6-6 and TRBJ1-2; D is undetermined. Germline V gene data show CDR1 as MNHNY and CDR2 as SVGAGI (reference sequence). CDR3 length: 15 amino acids. With 0 bases removed from V and 4 bases from J, the gap between germline ends came to 12 bases. The CDR3 spells CASSYSYSNSYGYTF. As DNA, the CDR3 is TGTGCCAGCAGTTACTCGTACAGCAACTCCTATGGCTACACCTTC.

The chain joins TRBV29-1 to TRBJ2-5; 9 bases map to TRBD1. The CDR3 is 15 amino acids. The V and J ends lost 8 bases and 5 bases, in that order; junction bases with no gene match: 15. The germline CDR1 and CDR2 sequences are SQVTM and ANQGSEA. The CDR3: CSTRQGQGSGETQYF. CDR3 nucleotide sequence: TGCAGCACAAGGCAGGGACAGGGATCCGGGGAGACCCAGTACTTC.

The V call is TRBV5-1, the J call TRBJ2-5; D unclear. CDR1 is SGHRS, CDR2 YFSETQ, per germline. CDR3 size: 17 residues. V lost 0 bases and J lost 4, with 19 bases in between. In DNA form, the CDR3 reads TGCGCCAGCAGCTTGGTGCATTCCCCTAAATTGGGAGAGACCCAGTACTTC. Translating gives CASSLVHSPKLGETQYF. Full variable domain (missing parts from reference TRBV5-1 and TRBJ2-5): KAGVTQTPRYLIKTRGQQVTLSCSPISGHRSVSWYQQTPGQGLQFLFEYFSETQRNKGNFPGRFSGRQFSNSRSEMNVSTLELGDSALYLCASSLVHSPKLGETQYFGPGTRLLVL.

The chain combines TRBV5-1 with TRBJ1-1, with 9 bases lining up with TRBD1. This CDR3 is built from 18 residues. Germline V gene lookup returns CDR1 SGHRS and CDR2 YFSETQ. Trimming at V came to 1 base and at J to 5 bases, leaving 15 bases not matched to a gene. CDR3 in DNA: TGCGCCAGCAGCTTGCCCTTCGGGACAGGGTCCCCGGGGACTGAAGCTTTCTTT. Translation: CASSLPFGTGSPGTEAFF.